This T cell receptor (beta chain) was identified during a study of blood T cell repertoires in COVID-19. Looking at the study overall: The study drew acute and convalescent COVID-19 samples from the United States, Italy and Spain. In each case, the material was cDNA or gDNA derived from T cells, B-cell-depleted T cells, or PBMCs.

This clone has only one observation. In the authors' methods: Reference gene primers were amplified, and this amplification served to estimate nucleated cell counts. Sequenced by immunoSEQ multiplex PCR; TCRdb stores in-frame clones only, minus some. That table gives V, J and clone size, and the DNA gave D and trimming. The sample holds some 250,000 clones; roughly 86% are singletons and the top ten take approximately 0.7%. After removal of 0 bases from V and 2 bases from J, the junction contained 3 bases not matched to a gene. The germline V gene has CDR1 SGHRS and CDR2 YFSETQ. This CDR3 is built from 15 residues.

This sequence was found in a human donor in a cohort sampled during active COVID-19. The sequencing input was peripheral blood. The chain joins TRBV5-1 to TRBJ2-3, with 7 nucleotides matching TRBD1. The CDR3 region has the DNA TGCGCCAGCAGCTTGGGAGGGGGCAACACAGATACGCAGTATTTT. Translation gives CASSLGGGNTDTQYF. Using reference TRBV5-1 and TRBJ2-3 for the parts outside the CDR3, the full variable domain is KAGVTQTPRYLIKTRGQQVTLSCSPISGHRSVSWYQQTPGQGLQFLFEYFSETQRNKGNFPGRFSGRQFSNSRSEMNVSTLELGDSALYLCASSLGGGNTDTQYFGPGTRLTVL.